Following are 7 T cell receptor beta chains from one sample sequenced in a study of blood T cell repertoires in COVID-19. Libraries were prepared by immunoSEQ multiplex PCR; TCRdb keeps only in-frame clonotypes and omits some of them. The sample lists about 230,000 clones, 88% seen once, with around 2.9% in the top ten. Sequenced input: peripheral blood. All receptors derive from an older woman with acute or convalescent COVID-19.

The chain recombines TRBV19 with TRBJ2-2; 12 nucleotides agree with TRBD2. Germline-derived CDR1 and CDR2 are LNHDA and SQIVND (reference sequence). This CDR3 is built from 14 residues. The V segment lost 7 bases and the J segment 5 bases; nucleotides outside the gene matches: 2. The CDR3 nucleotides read TGTGCCAGTACCGGGACTAGCGGGACCGGGGAGCTGTTTTTT. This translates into CASTGTSGTGELFF.

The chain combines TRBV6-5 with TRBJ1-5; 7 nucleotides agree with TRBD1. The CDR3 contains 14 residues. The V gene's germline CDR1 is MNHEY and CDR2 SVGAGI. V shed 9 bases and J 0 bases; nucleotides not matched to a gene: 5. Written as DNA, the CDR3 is TGTGCCAGTCAAAACAGGGGTAGCAATCAGCCCCAGCATTTT. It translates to CASQNRGSNQPQHF.

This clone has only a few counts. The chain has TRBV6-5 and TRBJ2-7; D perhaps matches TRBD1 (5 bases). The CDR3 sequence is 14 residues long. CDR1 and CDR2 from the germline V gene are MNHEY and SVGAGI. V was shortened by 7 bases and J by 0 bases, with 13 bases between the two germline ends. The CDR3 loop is CASNHQGASYEQYF. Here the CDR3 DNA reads TGTGCCAGCAACCACCAAGGGGCCTCCTACGAGCAGTACTTC.

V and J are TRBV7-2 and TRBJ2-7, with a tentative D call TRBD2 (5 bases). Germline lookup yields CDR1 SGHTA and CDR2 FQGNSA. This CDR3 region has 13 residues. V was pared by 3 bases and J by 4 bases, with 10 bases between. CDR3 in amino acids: CASSFPGFYEQYF. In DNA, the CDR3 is TGTGCCAGCAGCTTTCCGGGGTTTTACGAGCAGTACTTC.

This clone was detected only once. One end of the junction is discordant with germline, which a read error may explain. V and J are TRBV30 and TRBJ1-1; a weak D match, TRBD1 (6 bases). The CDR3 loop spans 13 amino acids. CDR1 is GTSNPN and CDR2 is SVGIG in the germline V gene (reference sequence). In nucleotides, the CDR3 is TGTGCCTGGAGTGTACCGTCTCCAGGGGCAACTATCTTT. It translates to CAWSVPSPGATIF.

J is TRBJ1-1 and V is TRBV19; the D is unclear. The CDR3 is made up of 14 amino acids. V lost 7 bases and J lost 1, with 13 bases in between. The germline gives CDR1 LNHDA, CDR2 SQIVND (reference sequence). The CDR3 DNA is TGTGCCAGTATCCCGGGTTTCAGGAACACTGAAGCTTTCTTT. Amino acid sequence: CASIPGFRNTEAFF.

Written as DNA, the CDR3 is TGTGCCAGCAGTCCACAAGGGCGGGGGTCAGTTCAGCCCCAGCATTTT. As protein: CASSPQGRGSVQPQHF. This chain connects TRBV27 to TRBJ1-5; tentative D call: TRBD1 (5 bases). Germline values: CDR1 MNHEY, CDR2 SMNVEV (reference sequence). Trimming shortened V by 5 bases and J by 6 bases, and 20 bases separated the two germline ends. This CDR3 spans 16 amino acids.